This T cell receptor (beta chain) originates from a study of OX40 agonist ivuxolimab in advanced cancers. Looking at the study overall: Dose-escalation subjects each had hepatocellular carcinoma, melanoma, renal cell or head and neck cancer.

This clone was detected only once. Here immunoSEQ multiplex PCR was the method, and the copy in TCRdb shows in-frame clones only, minus some. This table has roughly 64,000 clones, around four fifths appearing once. This sequence was found in an adult with an advanced solid tumor such as melanoma, head and neck, liver or kidney cancer. Sequencing was performed on CD4+ or CD8+ T cells sorted from blood, taken in a trial of the OX40 agonist ivuxolimab.

CDR3 amino acids: CASSRDTVSGNTIYF. The CDR3 region has the DNA TGTGCCAGCAGTAGGGACACAGTCTCTGGAAACACCATATATTTT. The rearrangement uses TRBV6-5 and TRBJ1-3, with a tentative D call TRBD1 (6 bases). The V end lost 5 bases, the J end lost 0 bases, and 11 bases lay between the germline ends. The CDR3 runs to 15 residues. From germline, CDR1 is MNHEY and CDR2 SVGAGI.